A single sample is the source of the 24 T cell receptor beta chains below, sequenced in a study of blood T cells in healthy people across ages. Through a sample-barcoded 5' primer and a J-beta primer mix, a second PCR was run for roughly 7 to 12 cycles. Using its own MiXCR run on the 5' RACE reads, TCRdb lists one record per CDR3 protein. The table records some 760,000 distinct CDR3 sequences, 20% to 25% of them present only once. The same specimen was also included in a second study, on T cells of mothers and their children.

Sequencing was carried out using blood. These receptors came from a boy aged 10-17 years in good health.

V usage is TRBV6-2 or TRBV6-3 and J usage is TRBJ2-1, with 14 bases matching TRBD2. CDR1 MNHEY and CDR2 SVGEGT come from the germline V gene. The CDR3 sequence is 18 residues long. Trimming took 7 bases from V and 1 from J; bases not matched to a gene: 9. Written as DNA, the CDR3 is TGTGCCAGCACCGACCCGACTAGCGGGAGGGATTCCTACAATGAGCAGTTCTTC. As protein: CASTDPTSGRDSYNEQFF.

The rearrangement joins TRBV6-2 or TRBV6-3 to TRBJ1-2; unclear D gene. The germline V and J ends were trimmed by 2 bases and 8 bases, with 9 bases remaining between them. Germline CDR1 reads MNHEY; CDR2 reads SVGEGT. This CDR3 region has 12 residues. The CDR3 loop reads CASSYVTYGYTF. The CDR3 nucleotides read TGTGCCAGCAGTTACGTTACTTACGGCTACACCTTC.

The rearrangement links TRBV4-3 to TRBJ2-5; D might be TRBD1 (6 bases). Trimming removed 2 bases from V and 0 bases from J, with 7 bases in between. This CDR3 spans 14 amino acids. The germline V gene encodes CDR1 LGHNA and CDR2 YSLEER. The CDR3 region is CASSQRGYQETQYF. The CDR3 nucleotides are TGCGCCAGCAGCCAAAGGGGGTACCAAGAGACCCAGTACTTC.

In regard to this clonotype: A read error may account for a junction end that differs from germline. The V gene is TRBV7-9, the J gene TRBJ2-5; D not certain. CDR1 and CDR2 (germline): SEHNR, FQNEAQ (reference sequence). The CDR3 totals 14 residues. As DNA, the CDR3 is TGTGCCAGCAGCTTAATTTCCCCGGAAGAGACTCAGTACTTC. Amino acid sequence: CASSLISPEETQYF.

This chain uses TRBV5-4 with TRBJ1-2, with D possibly TRBD1 on 6 matching bases. V lost 4 bases to trimming and J lost 2 bases, with 9 bases between them. Germline CDR1 and CDR2: SGHNT and YYREEE (reference sequence). CDR3 length: 13 amino acids. The CDR3 bases are TGTGCCAGCAGCACAGGGACCAACTATGGCTACACCTTC. It encodes CASSTGTNYGYTF.

This chain links TRBV4-3 with TRBJ1-2; TRBD1 is a possible D gene (6 bases). The CDR3 totals 15 residues. Trimming removed 2 bases at V and 8 bases at J, with 18 bases between. Germline V CDR1 and CDR2: LGHNA, YSLEER. The CDR3 reads CASSQSRTGTAGYTF. CDR3 in DNA: TGCGCCAGCAGCCAATCGAGAACAGGGACCGCGGGCTACACCTTC.

The V call is TRBV7-9, the J call TRBJ1-6; D is ambiguous. The CDR3 loop spans 15 amino acids. Trimming took 0 bases from V and 6 from J, leaving 9 bases between them. Germline CDR1 SEHNR, CDR2 FQNEAQ (reference sequence). The CDR3 reads CASSLAWDPNSPLHF. The CDR3 DNA reads TGTGCCAGCAGCTTAGCTTGGGATCCTAATTCACCCCTCCACTTT.

This clonotype was recorded a few times. This chain joins TRBV12-3 or TRBV12-4 and TRBJ1-6, with 8 bases fitting TRBD1. V shed 5 bases and J 15 bases; nucleotides not matched to a gene: 12. This CDR3 spans 14 amino acids. The CDR3 DNA is TGTGCCAGCAGTAGACAGGGGTCGGCCAAGGACCTCCACTTT. Protein product: CASSRQGSAKDLHF.

The rearrangement links TRBV19 to TRBJ1-4; D is unclear. The CDR3 is made up of 12 amino acids. The V and J ends lost 5 bases and 10 bases respectively, with 11 bases between them. Germline CDR1 is LNHDA and CDR2 is SQIVND (reference sequence). The CDR3 loop reads CASSPARGKLFF. The CDR3 DNA reads as TGTGCCAGTAGTCCGGCACGCGGAAAACTGTTTTTT.

This chain links TRBV7-8 with TRBJ2-1; weak D call: TRBD1 (6 bases). From germline, CDR1 is SGHVS and CDR2 FQNEAQ. Trimming pared 5 bases from V and 2 bases from J, leaving 16 bases between. This CDR3 is built from 16 residues. DNA of the CDR3: TGTGCCAGCAGCCCCGTTGGCAGGGGCACCTACAATGAGCAGTTCTTC. Its translation: CASSPVGRGTYNEQFF. The variable domain in full, with the rest retrieved from reference TRBV7-8 and TRBJ2-1, is GAGVSQSPRYKVAKRGQDVALRCDPISGHVSLFWYQQALGQGPEFLTYFQNEAQLDKSGLPSDRFFAERPEGSVSTLKIQRTQQEDSAVYLCASSPVGRGTYNEQFFGPGTRLTVL.

This clonotype was recorded a few times. This sequence joins TRBV3-1 and TRBJ2-1, with 12 bases that match TRBD2. The DNA end favors TRBJ2-7, so the J call may be wrong. Germline loops: CDR1 LGHDT, CDR2 YNNKEL (reference sequence). The CDR3 contains 15 residues. The DNA for the CDR3 is TGTGCCAGCAGCGCGACTAGCGGGAGAGTTTACGAGCAGTACTTC. Its translation is CASSATSGRVYEQYF.

J is TRBJ2-7 and V is TRBV29-1; D not certain. Germline loops: CDR1 SQVTM, CDR2 ANQGSEA. Trimming took 2 bases from V and 6 from J, leaving 8 bases between them. CDR3 size: 11 residues. In nucleotides, the CDR3 is TGCAGCGTTGAAAAAGAATCCGAGCAGTACTTC. It specifies CSVEKESEQYF.

In this sample, this clonotype turned up once. J is TRBJ2-3 and V is TRBV6-4; D tentatively reads TRBD1 or TRBD2 (6 bases each). The length of the CDR3 is 13 residues. V lost 4 bases and J lost 6, with 11 bases in between. Germline V CDR1 and CDR2: MRHNA, SNTAGT. The CDR3 bases are TGTGCCAGCAGTGTCTGGAGGGGGGATACGCAGTATTTT. Amino acid sequence: CASSVWRGDTQYF.

The V call is TRBV20-1, the J call TRBJ1-3; 8 bases map to TRBD1. CDR1 is DFQATT, CDR2 SNEGSKA, per germline (reference sequence). V was clipped by 6 bases and J by 0 bases; unmatched bases: 1. This CDR3 has 13 residues. The CDR3 sequence: CSATGDSGNTIYF. The DNA for the CDR3 is TGCAGTGCGACAGGGGACTCTGGAAACACCATATATTTT.

CDR3 loop: CATSDLVGQQFF. DNA of the CDR3: TGTGCCACCAGTGATTTGGTGGGACAGCAGTTCTTC. V usage is TRBV24-1 and J usage is TRBJ2-1; D could derive from TRBD1 or TRBD2 (5 bases each). This CDR3 contains 12 residues. Germline V gene sequence: CDR1 KGHDR, CDR2 SFDVKD. The V end lost 0 bases, the J end lost 11 bases, and 7 bases lay between the germline ends.

The rearrangement joins TRBV20-1 to TRBJ2-5, with D tentatively TRBD2 (5 bases). The CDR3 is 14 amino acids. V dropped 3 bases and J dropped 2 bases, with 13 bases sitting between them. The germline CDR1 and CDR2 sequences are DFQATT and SNEGSKA (reference sequence). The CDR3 coding sequence is TGCAGTGCTAGGTTGACGGAGGCACAAGAGACCCAGTACTTC. Translated: CSARLTEAQETQYF.

This chain joins TRBV29-1 and TRBJ1-1; a possible D gene is TRBD1 (5 bases). Trimming removed 6 bases at V and 2 bases at J, with 13 bases between. This CDR3 contains 13 residues. CDR1 and CDR2 from the germline V gene are SQVTM and ANQGSEA. CDR3 nucleotide sequence: TGCAGCGTCGAGGGGACGGCTAACACTGAAGCTTTCTTT. As protein: CSVEGTANTEAFF.

This sequence joins TRBV29-1 and TRBJ2-5, with TRBD1 matching 10 bases. This CDR3 comprises 17 residues. Losses at the gene ends were 4 bases for V and 5 bases for J; bases not matched to a gene: 16. CDR1 SQVTM and CDR2 ANQGSEA come from the germline V gene. The chain's CDR3 is CSVAGGPGQGNGETQYF. CDR3 sequence (DNA): TGCAGCGTTGCAGGGGGACCGGGACAGGGGAATGGGGAGACCCAGTACTTC.

This clonotype was picked up a small number of times. The chain couples TRBV2 to TRBJ2-7; possibly TRBD1 for D (6 bases). This CDR3 is built from 15 residues. Germline values: CDR1 SNHLY, CDR2 FYNNEI. V lost 4 bases to trimming and J lost 3 bases, with 16 bases between them. The CDR3 sequence is CASSVGQLPNYEQYF. CDR3 in DNA: TGTGCCAGCAGTGTTGGACAGCTCCCGAACTACGAGCAGTACTTC.

The chain has TRBV12-3 or TRBV12-4 and TRBJ2-1, with a possible D match to TRBD1 (6 bases). V lost 3 bases, J lost 6 bases, and 12 bases lay in between. The CDR3 contains 14 residues. The chain's CDR3 is CASSLGAPTNEQFF. The DNA of the CDR3 is TGTGCCAGCAGTTTGGGGGCCCCCACCAATGAGCAGTTCTTC.

This clonotype was observed a handful of times. Given the absence of the conserved phenylalanine or tryptophan at the CDR3 end, a read error is likely. The chain employs TRBV20-1 and TRBJ2-5; D call uncertain. V was shortened by 0 bases and J by 1 base, with 9 bases between the two germline ends. CDR3 length: 14 residues. CDR1 is DFQATT, CDR2 SNEGSKA, per germline (reference sequence). CDR3: CSARDPGLQETQYV. CDR3 DNA: TGCAGTGCTAGAGATCCAGGCCTCCAAGAGACCCAGTACGTC.

The chain recombines TRBV6-1 with TRBJ2-7; a possible D gene is TRBD1 (5 bases). The CDR3 extends over 13 amino acids. Trimming took 7 bases from V and 1 from J, leaving 11 bases between them. CDR1 and CDR2 from the germline V gene are MNHNS and SASEGT. The CDR3 here is CASKQGVSYEQYF. The CDR3 DNA follows: TGTGCCAGCAAGCAAGGGGTATCCTACGAGCAGTACTTC.

The chain joins TRBV24-1 to TRBJ2-5; D possibly corresponds to TRBD2 (5 bases). The CDR3 spans 14 residues. The ends were cut back, 9 bases at V and 1 base at J, with 14 bases in the middle. The germline gives CDR1 KGHDR, CDR2 SFDVKD. The CDR3 DNA sequence: TGTGCCACCTCGGGGAAGGCAGGCCAAGAGACCCAGTACTTC. It translates to CATSGKAGQETQYF.

This clonotype was detected a few times. This CDR3 is CASSQSLAGEYNEQFF. DNA of the CDR3: TGCGCCAGCAGCCAATCTCTAGCGGGGGAATACAATGAGCAGTTCTTC. The chain links TRBV4-3 to TRBJ2-1, with 10 bases fitting TRBD2. With V trimmed by 2 bases and J by 4 bases, 5 bases remained unmatched. Germline CDR1 and CDR2: LGHNA and YSLEER. The CDR3 extends over 16 amino acids.